This T cell receptor beta chain is drawn from a study of blood T cell repertoires in COVID-19. The wider study: Spain, Italy and the United States supplied samples that represented acute and convalescent COVID-19. Sources were T cells, B-cell-depleted T cells, or PBMCs; the material itself was cDNA or gDNA.

Authors' data handling: It was from reference gene primer amplification that nucleated cell counts were estimated. TCRdb's copy holds only in-frame clones and misses some; the assay was immunoSEQ multiplex PCR. The V and J calls and clone size come from that table; D and trimming were worked out from the DNA. The table records approximately 130,000 clones, approximately 90% of them present only once. The CDR3 is 15 residues long. The germline gives CDR1 ENHRY, CDR2 SYGVKD. V gave up 2 bases and J gave up 5 bases; unmatched junction bases: 5. Sequences were obtained from peripheral blood. The receptor comes from a man in his sixties or seventies with active or convalescent COVID-19. The chain joins TRBV10-3 to TRBJ2-1; 8 bases agree with TRBD2. The CDR3: CAISEGSGGDNEQFF. In nucleotides, the CDR3 is TGTGCCATCAGTGAGGGCTCGGGAGGGGACAATGAGCAGTTCTTC.